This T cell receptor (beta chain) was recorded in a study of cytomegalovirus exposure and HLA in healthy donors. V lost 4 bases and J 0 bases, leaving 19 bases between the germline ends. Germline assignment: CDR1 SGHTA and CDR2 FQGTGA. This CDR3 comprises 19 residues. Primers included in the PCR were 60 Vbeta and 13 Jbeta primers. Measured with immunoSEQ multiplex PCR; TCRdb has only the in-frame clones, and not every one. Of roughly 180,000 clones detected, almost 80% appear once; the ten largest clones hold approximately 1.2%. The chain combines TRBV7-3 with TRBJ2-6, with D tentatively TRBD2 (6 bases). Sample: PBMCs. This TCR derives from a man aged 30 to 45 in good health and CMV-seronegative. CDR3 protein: CASSSRDVNLGSGANVLTF. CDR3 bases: TGTGCCAGCAGCTCGCGGGACGTGAATCTGGGCTCTGGGGCCAACGTCCTGACTTTC. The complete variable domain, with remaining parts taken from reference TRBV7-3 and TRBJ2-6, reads GAGVSQTPSNKVTEKGKYVELRCDPISGHTALYWYRQSLGQGPEFLIYFQGTGAADDSGLPNDRFFAVRPEGSVSTLKIQRTERGDSAVYLCASSSRDVNLGSGANVLTFGAGSRLTVL.